Listed below are T cell receptor beta chains from one sample, sequenced in a study of T cell changes during pregnancy in multiple sclerosis. Libraries were prepared by immunoSEQ multiplex PCR; TCRdb keeps only in-frame clonotypes and omits some of them. Among about 59,000 clones listed, 90% to 95% were seen once. The specimen comprised CD8+ T cells from peripheral blood mononuclear cells, sampled after pregnancy. These receptors all come from a female donor with multiple sclerosis, enrolled in a pregnancy study. Both conserved end residues are part of each CDR3. D genes are given only for firm matches. Not every row has a clone size; where given, it reads once, few, many or a size class.

V gene	D gene	J gene	clone size	CDR3 protein	CDR3 DNA
TRBV5-1	TRBD2	TRBJ2-4	NA	CASSLAILAGEGNIQYF	TGCGCCAGCAGCTTGGCCATTCTAGCGGGAGAGGGGAACATTCAGTACTTC
TRBV25-1	NA	TRBJ1-2	NA	CASSTVTGYGYTF	TGTGCCAGCAGTACAGTTACAGGCTATGGCTACACCTTC
TRBV29-1	TRBD1	TRBJ2-5	NA	CSDQLKFTRQGGMSETQYF	TGCAGCGACCAACTCAAGTTCACCAGACAGGGGGGGATGTCAGAGACCCAGTACTTC
TRBV5-1	NA	TRBJ2-1	NA	CASSIILASEQFF	TGCGCCAGCAGCATCATACTAGCAAGTGAGCAGTTCTTC
TRBV2	TRBD2	TRBJ2-3	NA	CASSTTSGSPTDTQYF	TGTGCCAGCAGTACGACTAGCGGGAGTCCCACAGATACGCAGTATTTT
TRBV19	NA	TRBJ2-7	NA	CASSIGGGNYEQYF	TGTGCCAGTAGTATAGGGGGCGGAAACTACGAGCAGTACTTC
TRBV4-1	TRBD2	TRBJ2-5	NA	CASSPRLAGGRETQYF	TGCGCCAGCAGCCCAAGACTAGCGGGAGGCCGGGAGACCCAGTACTTC
TRBV11-2	TRBD1	TRBJ2-6	NA	CASPTDRGSWGANVLTF	TGTGCCAGCCCCACGGACAGGGGGAGTTGGGGGGCCAACGTCCTGACTTTC
TRBV27	TRBD2	TRBJ2-7	NA	CASSPLLAGEYEQYF	TGTGCCAGCAGCCCATTACTAGCGGGAGAATACGAGCAGTACTTC
TRBV18	NA	TRBJ2-1	NA	CASSPPYYNEQFF	TGTGCCAGCTCACCACCTTACTACAATGAGCAGTTCTTC
TRBV27	TRBD2	TRBJ2-7	NA	CASRPSGGSSYEQYF	TGTGCCAGCAGGCCTAGCGGGGGAAGCTCCTACGAGCAGTACTTC
TRBV10-3	TRBD2	TRBJ2-7	once	CAINGRDTHEQYF	TGTGCCATCAATGGGAGGGATACTCACGAGCAGTACTTC
TRBV6-1	NA	TRBJ2-3	NA	CASSEYAGSTDTQYF	TGTGCCAGCAGTGAATACGCAGGGTCCACAGATACGCAGTATTTT
TRBV4-1	TRBD1	TRBJ1-1	NA	CASTPDRGMNTEAFF	TGCGCCAGCACCCCAGACAGGGGGATGAACACTGAAGCTTTCTTT
TRBV6-1	NA	TRBJ1-1	few	CASSEALGRNTEAFF	TGTGCCAGCAGTGAAGCGCTTGGGAGGAACACTGAAGCTTTCTTT
TRBV2	NA	TRBJ1-2	NA	CASGGTATF	TGTGCCAGCGGGGGGACGGCCACCTTC
TRBV27	TRBD1	TRBJ1-2	NA	CASSSLTGRGGYTF	TGTGCCAGCAGTTCCCTGACAGGGAGAGGTGGCTACACCTTC
TRBV4-2	TRBD2	TRBJ2-7	NA	CASSRGALAGAPEQYF	TGTGCCAGCAGCCGAGGGGCACTCGCGGGAGCTCCCGAGCAGTACTTC
TRBV29-1	NA	TRBJ1-2	NA	CSVLDSYGYTF	TGCAGCGTATTGGACAGCTATGGCTACACCTTC
TRBV9	NA	TRBJ2-1	NA	CASSAGPRDLFYGEQFF	TGTGCCAGCAGCGCAGGCCCCAGGGACTTATTCTACGGTGAGCAGTTCTTC
TRBV5-1	TRBD2	TRBJ2-1	NA	CASSWGLHNEQFF	TGCGCCAGCAGCTGGGGACTACACAATGAGCAGTTCTTC
TRBV28	NA	TRBJ1-4	NA	CASSRRGNEKLFF	TGTGCCAGCAGTCGAAGGGGTAATGAAAAACTGTTTTTT
TRBV5-1	TRBD2	TRBJ2-1	NA	CASSPGTSGYNEQFF	TGCGCCAGCAGCCCTGGGACTAGCGGCTACAATGAGCAGTTCTTC
TRBV6-6	NA	TRBJ1-1	NA	CASSYTTVFEAFF	TGTGCCAGCAGTTACACCACAGTATTTGAAGCTTTCTTT
TRBV11-3	TRBD1	TRBJ1-2	NA	CASKVQGSYGYTF	TGTGCCAGCAAAGTACAGGGGAGCTATGGCTACACCTTC
TRBV9	NA	TRBJ2-5	NA	CASSTAVQETQYF	TGTGCCAGCAGCACAGCGGTGCAAGAGACCCAGTACTTC
TRBV7-9	TRBD2	TRBJ2-1	NA	CASSFSGRAYNEQFF	TGTGCCAGCAGCTTTAGCGGGAGGGCCTACAATGAGCAGTTCTTC
TRBV19	TRBD2	TRBJ2-7	NA	CASTGREDYEQYF	TGTGCCAGTACTGGCCGGGAGGACTACGAGCAGTACTTC
TRBV18	NA	TRBJ2-7	NA	CASSGDGRRGNEQYF	TGTGCCAGCTCAGGCGACGGGAGAAGGGGAAACGAGCAGTACTTC